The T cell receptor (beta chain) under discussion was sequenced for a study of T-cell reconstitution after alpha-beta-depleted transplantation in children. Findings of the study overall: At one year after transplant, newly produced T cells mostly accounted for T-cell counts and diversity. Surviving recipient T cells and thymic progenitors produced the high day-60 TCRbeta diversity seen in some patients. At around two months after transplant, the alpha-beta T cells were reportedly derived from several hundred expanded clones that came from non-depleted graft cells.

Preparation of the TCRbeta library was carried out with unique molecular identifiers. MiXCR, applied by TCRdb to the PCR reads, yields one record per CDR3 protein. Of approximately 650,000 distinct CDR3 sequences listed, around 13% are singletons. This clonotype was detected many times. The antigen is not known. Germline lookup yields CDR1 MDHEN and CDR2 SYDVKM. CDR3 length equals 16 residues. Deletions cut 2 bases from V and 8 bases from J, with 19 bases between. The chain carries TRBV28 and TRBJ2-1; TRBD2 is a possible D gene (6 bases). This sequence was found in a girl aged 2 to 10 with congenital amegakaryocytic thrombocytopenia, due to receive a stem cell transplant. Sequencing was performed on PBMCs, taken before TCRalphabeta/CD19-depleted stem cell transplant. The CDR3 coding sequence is TGTGCCAGCAGTTTAACGCTAGCGTCGGTAATAGATGAGCAGTTCTTC. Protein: CASSLTLASVIDEQFF.